This passage covers 2 T cell receptor beta chains from one sample sequenced in a study of identical twins. MiXCR, applied by TCRdb to the 5' RACE reads, yields one record per CDR3 protein. The data hold some 500,000 distinct CDR3 sequences, with around 15% observed a single time. The data also belong to a second study, concerning yellow fever vaccine responses in identical twins.

Sequenced sample: CD4+ T cells sorted from blood. The receptors were sampled from a woman in her late teens or twenties in good health.

This clonotype showed up many times. The gene calls are TRBV6-1 and TRBJ2-3; 7 nucleotides agree with TRBD2. Germline V gene data show CDR1 as MNHNS and CDR2 as SASEGT. This CDR3 spans 15 amino acids. The ends lost 8 bases at V and 1 base at J; junction bases unmatched: 9. The CDR3 nucleotides are TGTGCCAGCGAACTGACTAGCTCTCGCACAGATACGCAGTATTTT. It codes for CASELTSSRTDTQYF.

The chain recombines TRBV20-1 with TRBJ2-3; no firm D call. The CDR3 sequence is 11 residues long. The germline V gene has CDR1 DFQATT and CDR2 SNEGSKA (reference sequence). V was shortened by 6 bases and J by 2 bases, with 6 bases between the two germline ends. The CDR3 here is CSAPLTDTQYF. Here the CDR3 DNA reads TGCAGTGCACCCCTCACAGATACGCAGTATTTT.